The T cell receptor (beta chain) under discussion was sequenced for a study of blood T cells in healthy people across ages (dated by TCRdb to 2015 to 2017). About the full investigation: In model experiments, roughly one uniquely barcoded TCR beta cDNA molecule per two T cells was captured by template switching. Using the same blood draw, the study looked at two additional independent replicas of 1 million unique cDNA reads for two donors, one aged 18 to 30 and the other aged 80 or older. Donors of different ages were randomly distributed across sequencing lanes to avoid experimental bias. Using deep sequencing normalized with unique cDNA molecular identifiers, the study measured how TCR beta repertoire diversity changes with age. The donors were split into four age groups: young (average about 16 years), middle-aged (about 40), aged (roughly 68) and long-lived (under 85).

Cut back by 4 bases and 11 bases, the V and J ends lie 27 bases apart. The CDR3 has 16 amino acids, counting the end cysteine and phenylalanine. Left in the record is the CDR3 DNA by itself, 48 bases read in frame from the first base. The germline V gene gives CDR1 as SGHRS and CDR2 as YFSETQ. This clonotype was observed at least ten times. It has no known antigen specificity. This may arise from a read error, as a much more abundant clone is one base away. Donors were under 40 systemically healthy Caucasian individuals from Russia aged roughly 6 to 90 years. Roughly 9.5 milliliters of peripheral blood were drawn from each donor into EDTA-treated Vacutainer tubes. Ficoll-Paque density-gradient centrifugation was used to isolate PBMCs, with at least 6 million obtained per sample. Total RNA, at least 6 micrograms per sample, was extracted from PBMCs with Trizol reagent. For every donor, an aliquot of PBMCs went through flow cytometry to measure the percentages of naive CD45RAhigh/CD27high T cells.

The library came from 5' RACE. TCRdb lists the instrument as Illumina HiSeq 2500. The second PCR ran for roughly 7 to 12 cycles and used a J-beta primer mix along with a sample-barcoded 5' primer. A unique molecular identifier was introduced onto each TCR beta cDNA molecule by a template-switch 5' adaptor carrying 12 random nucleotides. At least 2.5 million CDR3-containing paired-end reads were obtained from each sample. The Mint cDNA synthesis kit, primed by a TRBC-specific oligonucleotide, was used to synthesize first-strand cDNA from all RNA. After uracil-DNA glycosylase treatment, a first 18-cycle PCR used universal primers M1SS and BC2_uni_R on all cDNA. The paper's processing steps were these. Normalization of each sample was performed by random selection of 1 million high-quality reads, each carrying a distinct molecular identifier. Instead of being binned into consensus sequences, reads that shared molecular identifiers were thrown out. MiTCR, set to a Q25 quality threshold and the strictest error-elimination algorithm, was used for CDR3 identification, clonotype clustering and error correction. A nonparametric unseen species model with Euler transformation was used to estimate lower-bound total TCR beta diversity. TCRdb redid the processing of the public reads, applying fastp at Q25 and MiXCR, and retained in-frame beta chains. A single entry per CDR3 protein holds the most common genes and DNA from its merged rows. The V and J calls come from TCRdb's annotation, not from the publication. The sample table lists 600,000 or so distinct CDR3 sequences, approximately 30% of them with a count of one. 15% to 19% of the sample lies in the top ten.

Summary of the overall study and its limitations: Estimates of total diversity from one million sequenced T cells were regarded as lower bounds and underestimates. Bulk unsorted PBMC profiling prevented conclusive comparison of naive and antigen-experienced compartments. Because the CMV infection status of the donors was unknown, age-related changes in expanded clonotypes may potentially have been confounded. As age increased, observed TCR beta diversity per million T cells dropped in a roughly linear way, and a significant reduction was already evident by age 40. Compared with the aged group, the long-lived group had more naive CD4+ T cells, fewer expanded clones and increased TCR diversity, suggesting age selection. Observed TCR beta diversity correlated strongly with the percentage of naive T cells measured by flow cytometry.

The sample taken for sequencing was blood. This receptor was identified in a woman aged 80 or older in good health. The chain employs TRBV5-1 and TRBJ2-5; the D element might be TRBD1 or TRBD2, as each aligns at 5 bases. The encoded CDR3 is CASSRAGTSMGNEQYF. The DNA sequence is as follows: TGCGCCAGCAGCCGAGCCGGGACCTCGATGGGCAATGAGCAGTACTTC. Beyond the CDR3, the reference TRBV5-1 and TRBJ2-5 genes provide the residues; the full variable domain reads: KAGVTQTPRYLIKTRGQQVTLSCSPISGHRSVSWYQQTPGQGLQFLFEYFSETQRNKGNFPGRFSGRQFSNSRSEMNVSTLELGDSALYLCASSRAGTSMGNEQYFGPGTRLLVL.